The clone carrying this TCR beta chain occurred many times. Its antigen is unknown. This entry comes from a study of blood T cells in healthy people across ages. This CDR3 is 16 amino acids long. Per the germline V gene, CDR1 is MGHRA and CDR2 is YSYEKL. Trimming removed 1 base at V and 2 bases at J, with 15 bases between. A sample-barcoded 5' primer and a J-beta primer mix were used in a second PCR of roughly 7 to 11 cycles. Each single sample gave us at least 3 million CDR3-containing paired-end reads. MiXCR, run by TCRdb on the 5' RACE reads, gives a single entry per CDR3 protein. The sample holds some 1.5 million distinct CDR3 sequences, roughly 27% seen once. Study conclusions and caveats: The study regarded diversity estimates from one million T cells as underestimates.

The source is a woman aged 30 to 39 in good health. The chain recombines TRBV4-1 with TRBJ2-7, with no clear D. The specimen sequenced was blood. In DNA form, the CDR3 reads TGCGCCAGCAGCCAAGGGACCGGTACCTACCCCTACGAGCAGTACTTC. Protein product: CASSQGTGTYPYEQYF.